Listed below are T cell receptor beta chains from one sample, sequenced in a study of blood T cell repertoires in COVID-19. This table comes from immunoSEQ multiplex PCR, and its TCRdb copy is limited to in-frame clones, with some not included. This sample yields about 170,000 clones, of which 75% to 90% are seen a single time; about 0.8% belongs to the top ten. Sequencing was carried out using PBMCs or T cells enriched from blood (not recorded which). The source is a woman aged 18-30 years who had recovered from COVID-19. Each CDR3 is given with its conserved first and last residue. A D gene is named only where the DNA matches it firmly. The listing skips clone size in some rows; elsewhere it reads once, few, many or a size class.

abundance	j_gene	v_gene	d_gene	CDR3aa	CDR3nt
.	TRBJ2-1	TRBV6-4	.	CASSDEDSSYNEQFF	TGTGCCAGCAGTGATGAGGATAGCTCCTACAATGAGCAGTTCTTC
.	TRBJ2-5	TRBV21-1	.	CASSKLAGLAGGPLCETQYF	TGTGCCAGCAGCAAACTGGCGGGACTAGCGGGAGGGCCATTGTGCGAGACCCAGTACTTC
.	TRBJ2-1	TRBV28	.	CASSLFWGDSSGQFF	TGTGCCAGCAGTTTATTTTGGGGGGACTCTTCAGGGCAGTTCTTC
.	TRBJ1-1	TRBV4-2	.	CASSGKGMNTEAFF	TGTGCCAGCAGCGGAAAGGGGATGAACACTGAAGCTTTCTTT
.	TRBJ2-1	TRBV28	.	CASSLPGLSYNEQFF	TGTGCCAGCAGTTTACCGGGACTGTCCTACAATGAGCAGTTCTTC
.	TRBJ1-2	TRBV29-1	.	CSVLTGNYGYTF	TGCAGCGTCTTGACAGGAAACTATGGCTACACCTTC
many	TRBJ2-7	TRBV15	.	CATSRDRGYHEQYF	TGTGCCACCAGCAGAGACAGGGGATATCACGAGCAGTACTTC
once	TRBJ2-7	TRBV7-9	.	CASSLGAGGGAYEQYF	TGTGCCAGCAGCTTAGGAGCCGGGGGAGGCGCGTACGAGCAGTACTTC
.	TRBJ2-5	TRBV4-3	TRBD2	CASSQGQFASGQETQYF	TGCGCCAGCAGCCAAGGTCAATTTGCTAGCGGCCAAGAGACCCAGTACTTC
.	TRBJ2-7	TRBV27	.	CASSSPQAGLGEQYF	TGTGCCAGCAGTTCCCCTCAGGCAGGGCTCGGCGAGCAGTACTTC
.	TRBJ2-3	TRBV28	TRBD2	CASLSGGGTTQYF	TGTGCCAGCTTAAGCGGGGGGGGGACTACGCAGTATTTT
.	TRBJ2-2	TRBV7-2	.	CASSLDRGSTGELFF	TGTGCCAGCAGCTTAGATCGGGGAAGCACCGGGGAGCTGTTTTTT
.	TRBJ2-2	TRBV2	.	CASSEADSYTGELFF	TGTGCCAGCAGTGAGGCAGATTCATACACCGGGGAGCTGTTTTTT
.	TRBJ2-1	TRBV7-9	.	CASSPTGNEQFF	TGTGCCAGCAGCCCCACGGGGAATGAGCAGTTCTTC
.	TRBJ1-4	TRBV5-6	.	CASSLGTQVEYEKLFF	TGTGCCAGCAGCTTGGGTACCCAGGTGGAATATGAAAAACTGTTTTTT
.	TRBJ2-1	TRBV9	TRBD1	CASSGDRVRPFF	TGTGCCAGCAGCGGGGACAGGGTACGGCCGTTCTTC
once	TRBJ2-7	TRBV7-2	.	CASSHRVSEQYF	TGTGCCAGCAGCCATAGAGTCTCCGAGCAGTACTTC
.	TRBJ1-2	TRBV6-4	TRBD1	CASSDGTGDTYGYTF	TGTGCCAGCAGTGATGGGACAGGGGACACCTATGGCTACACCTTC
.	TRBJ2-1	TRBV11-2	TRBD2	CASSLGGGLVSHEQFF	TGTGCCAGCAGCCTAGGTGGGGGACTAGTGTCACATGAGCAGTTCTTC
.	TRBJ1-2	TRBV25-1	.	CASSENLINGYTF	TGTGCCAGCAGTGAAAATTTAATTAATGGCTACACCTTC
.	TRBJ2-7	TRBV5-1	TRBD1	CASRSTGGSDEQYF	TGCGCCAGCAGGTCTACAGGGGGTTCCGACGAGCAGTACTTC
.	TRBJ1-1	TRBV21-1	.	CASSPMRDRMNTEAFF	TGTGCCAGCAGCCCTATGCGGGACAGAATGAACACTGAAGCTTTCTTT
.	TRBJ2-7	TRBV11-3	TRBD2	CASSLAGSLF	TGTGCCAGCAGCCTAGCGGGAAGCCTCTTC
.	TRBJ2-5	TRBV7-9	TRBD1	CASRLITGDQETQYF	TGTGCCAGCAGGTTAATAACAGGGGACCAAGAGACCCAGTACTTC
.	TRBJ2-3	TRBV5-4	.	CASSLNLGAGETDTQYF	TGTGCCAGCAGCTTGAACTTGGGGGCCGGGGAAACAGATACGCAGTATTTT
.	TRBJ1-5	TRBV6-2/TRBV6-3	.	CASSYFSGGNQPQHF	TGTGCCAGCAGTTACTTCTCCGGGGGCAATCAGCCCCAGCATTTT
.	TRBJ1-1	TRBV5-1	.	CASSLDVRGTEAFF	TGCGCCAGCAGCTTAGATGTCCGGGGCACTGAAGCTTTCTTT
.	TRBJ1-5	TRBV7-8	TRBD1	CASSLRAPWAGGGNQPQHF	TGTGCCAGCAGCTTAAGGGCGCCCTGGGCAGGGGGTGGGAATCAGCCCCAGCATTTT
.	TRBJ2-7	TRBV10-3	.	CAISGQGSAYEQYF	TGTGCCATCAGTGGTCAGGGATCCGCCTACGAGCAGTACTTC
.	TRBJ2-2	TRBV2	TRBD1	CASSEARGQGSGELFF	TGTGCCAGCAGTGAAGCGCGGGGACAGGGCTCGGGGGAGCTGTTTTTT
.	TRBJ2-1	TRBV4-3	.	CASSQDWRRTNNEQFF	TGCGCCAGCAGCCAAGACTGGAGACGGACAAACAATGAGCAGTTCTTC
.	TRBJ2-2	TRBV11-2	TRBD1	CASSDHRGSSTGELFF	TGTGCCAGCAGCGACCACAGGGGGTCGAGCACCGGGGAGCTGTTTTTT
.	TRBJ2-7	TRBV6-5	.	CASSRGDEQYF	TGTGCCAGCAGCAGGGGAGACGAGCAGTACTTC
.	TRBJ2-1	TRBV6-4	TRBD2	CASSALAGRDNEQFF	TGTGCCAGCAGTGCCCTAGCGGGCAGAGACAATGAGCAGTTCTTC
.	TRBJ1-5	TRBV27	TRBD1	CASSPRQGAEPQHF	TGTGCCAGCAGTCCCAGACAGGGTGCGGAGCCCCAGCATTTT
.	TRBJ2-1	TRBV4-1	.	CASSQEAGLPSTFF	TGCGCCAGCAGCCAAGAGGCGGGACTCCCCTCTACGTTCTTC
few	TRBJ2-7	TRBV9	TRBD1	CASSVGDSPYEQYF	TGTGCCAGCAGCGTAGGGGACAGCCCCTACGAGCAGTACTTC
.	TRBJ1-1	TRBV28	.	CASSFNEGTEAFF	TGTGCCAGCAGTTTTAATGAGGGCACTGAAGCTTTCTTT
.	TRBJ2-2	TRBV2	.	CASRRQDTGELFF	TGTGCCAGCAGGAGACAGGACACCGGGGAGCTGTTTTTT
.	TRBJ2-3	TRBV7-9	.	CASSSPPGRGKDTQYF	TGTGCCAGCAGCTCCCCCCCCGGCAGGGGTAAAGATACGCAGTATTTT
.	TRBJ2-7	TRBV19	TRBD1	CASSLDRGSYEQYF	TGTGCCAGTAGTCTTGACAGGGGTTCCTACGAGCAGTACTTC
.	TRBJ2-2	TRBV2	.	CASSLLGTNTGELFF	TGTGCCAGCAGTTTATTGGGGACTAACACCGGGGAGCTGTTTTTT
.	TRBJ1-2	TRBV10-3	TRBD1	CAISEFQPDRGHGYTF	TGTGCCATCAGTGAGTTTCAACCAGACAGGGGGCATGGCTACACCTTC
once	TRBJ2-7	TRBV18	.	CASSPAPYRRGAYEQYF	TGTGCCAGCTCACCAGCTCCTTACCGCAGGGGAGCCTACGAGCAGTACTTC
.	TRBJ1-2	TRBV25-1	TRBD1	CASSSRQGGGYTF	TGTGCCAGCAGCTCCCGACAGGGTGGAGGCTACACCTTC